The 30 T cell receptor beta chains in this list originate from one sample, sequenced in a study of T cell responses to AZD1222 COVID-19 vaccine. Measured with immunoSEQ multiplex PCR; TCRdb has only the in-frame clones, and not every one. This table holds more than 80,000 clones, approximately 91% found once. The sample in question was peripheral blood, obtained on day 0 of AZD1222 vaccination. The source of these receptors is an adult in good health.

The chain links TRBV4-3 to TRBJ2-3; D could derive from TRBD1 or TRBD2 (6 bases each). CDR1 LGHNA and CDR2 YSLEER come from the germline V gene. The CDR3 runs to 17 residues. The V end was cut by 0 bases, the J end by 0 bases, with 13 bases between. The CDR3 coding sequence is TGCGCCAGCAGCCAAGATCTTAGGGGGACTAGCACAGATACGCAGTATTTT. Encoded protein: CASSQDLRGTSTDTQYF.

The rearrangement uses TRBV7-9 and TRBJ2-7; 9 positions agree with TRBD1. Germline loops: CDR1 SEHNR, CDR2 FQNEAQ (reference sequence). The V and J ends lost 4 bases and 0 bases, in that order; junction bases with no gene match: 13. CDR3 length: 18 amino acids. CDR3 nucleotide sequence: TGTGCCAGCAGCTCCACTCTTCCGGGACAGGGTAGCTCCTACGAGCAGTACTTC. Translating it yields CASSSTLPGQGSSYEQYF.

This clone has only one observation. The rearrangement uses TRBV5-1 and TRBJ1-1, with D unclear. V gave up 0 bases and J gave up 1 base, with 7 bases separating them. Germline V gene lookup returns CDR1 SGHRS and CDR2 YFSETQ. This CDR3 spans 14 amino acids. The CDR3 DNA sequence: TGCGCCAGCAGCTTGGTCACACCGAACACTGAAGCTTTCTTT. Its translation is CASSLVTPNTEAFF.

The rearrangement joins TRBV4-3 to TRBJ2-7; perhaps D is TRBD1 or TRBD2 (5 bases each). This CDR3 comprises 17 residues. V dropped 3 bases and J dropped 5 bases, with 23 bases sitting between them. Germline values: CDR1 LGHNA, CDR2 YSLEER. CDR3 sequence: CASSHMSLVEGRDEQYF. The CDR3 nucleotides are TGCGCCAGCAGCCACATGTCGCTAGTAGAGGGGCGTGACGAGCAGTACTTC.

This clone has more than one count but fewer than ten. The genes are TRBV5-1 and TRBJ2-4; the match to TRBD1 covers 7 bases. J lost 5 bases, V lost 4 bases, and 3 bases had no gene match. The CDR3 extends over 13 amino acids. Germline CDR1 is SGHRS and CDR2 is YFSETQ. In DNA, the CDR3 is TGCGCCAGCAGCGCCGGACAGGAAAACATTCAGTACTTC. It yields the protein CASSAGQENIQYF.

The genes are TRBV23-1 and TRBJ1-5, with TRBD1 as a possible D gene (5 bases). TRBV23-1 is given ORF status, its function remaining uncertain. This CDR3 has 16 amino acids. Trimming removed 0 bases from V and 3 bases from J, with 12 bases in between. CDR3 sequence (DNA): TGCGCCAGCAGTCAATCGTCAGGGACCCCCAATCAGCCCCAGCATTTT. Its protein is CASSQSSGTPNQPQHF.

The genes are TRBV6-2 or TRBV6-3 and TRBJ1-3; D is perhaps TRBD1 (5 bases). V dropped 2 bases and J dropped 4 bases, with 9 bases sitting between them. Germline V gives CDR1 MNHEY, CDR2 SVGEGT. The CDR3 is made up of 14 amino acids. CDR3 bases: TGTGCCAGCAGTTACCGGGACCAAGGAAACACCATATATTTT. Translating gives CASSYRDQGNTIYF.

This clone occurred once. This chain uses TRBV12-3 or TRBV12-4 with TRBJ1-5; D unresolved. The CDR3 spans 12 residues. Trimming cost V 6 bases and J 4 bases, with 7 bases left between them. The CDR3 bases are TGTGCCAGCAGGCGGCCAAATCAGCCCCAGCATTTT. This codes for CASRRPNQPQHF.

The chain has TRBV7-9 and TRBJ2-5; no reliable D call. From germline, CDR1 is SEHNR and CDR2 FQNEAQ (reference sequence). This CDR3 comprises 13 residues. The V gene lost 1 base and the J gene lost 9 bases, with 12 bases spanning the gap. The CDR3 spells CASSLGDARSQYF. CDR3 bases: TGTGCCAGCAGCTTAGGAGACGCGAGGTCCCAGTACTTC.

V gene TRBV27 combines with J gene TRBJ2-5; 10 nucleotides align to TRBD2. This CDR3 has 16 amino acids. Germline V gene lookup returns CDR1 MNHEY and CDR2 SMNVEV (reference sequence). Trimming cost V 3 bases and J 1 base; bases outside gene matches: 5. The CDR3 loop reads CASSFFASGGQETQYF. As DNA, the CDR3 is TGTGCCAGCAGTTTTTTTGCTAGCGGGGGCCAAGAGACCCAGTACTTC.

The chain recombines TRBV19 with TRBJ1-2, with D possibly TRBD1 on 6 matching bases. CDR3 size: 14 residues. The germline V and J ends were trimmed by 9 bases and 3 bases, with 17 bases remaining between them. The V gene's germline CDR1 is LNHDA and CDR2 SQIVND (reference sequence). The DNA for the CDR3 is TGTGCCAGCCGATTAGGGGGTAGCGACTATGGCTACACCTTC. It translates to CASRLGGSDYGYTF.

The gene calls are TRBV4-2 and TRBJ1-2; 11 bases are shared with TRBD1. CDR3 length: 16 amino acids. Germline loops: CDR1 LGHNA, CDR2 YNFKEQ. J gave up 4 bases and V 0 bases, and 4 bases lay outside the gene matches. CDR3 amino acids: CASSQDDGQGAYGYTF. For the CDR3, the DNA is TGTGCCAGCAGCCAAGATGACGGACAGGGGGCCTATGGCTACACCTTC.

This chain links TRBV9 with TRBJ2-1; D might be TRBD2 (6 bases). The germline V and J ends were trimmed by 5 bases and 11 bases, with 20 bases remaining between them. The V gene's germline CDR1 is SGDLS and CDR2 YYNGEE. The CDR3 consists of 14 residues. In DNA form, the CDR3 reads TGTGCCAGCAGGGTATCCACCGGGACTCCCAAGCAGTTCTTC. This sequence encodes CASRVSTGTPKQFF.

CDR3 protein: CASSVEGQGDGEQYF. The CDR3 nucleotides read TGTGCCAGCAGCGTAGAGGGACAGGGGGATGGAGAGCAGTACTTC. The chain links TRBV9 to TRBJ2-7, with 11 bases that match TRBD1. The germline gives CDR1 SGDLS, CDR2 YYNGEE. This CDR3 region has 15 residues. Trimming at V came to 0 bases and at J to 7 bases, leaving 6 bases not matched to a gene.

V and J are TRBV4-2 and TRBJ1-4; D gene uncertain. This CDR3 region has 14 residues. Trimming took 6 bases from V and 5 from J, leaving 13 bases between them. Germline V gene lookup returns CDR1 LGHNA and CDR2 YNFKEQ. The CDR3 sequence: CASRSLDGNEKLFF. The CDR3 coding sequence is TGTGCCAGCAGATCGCTTGACGGGAATGAAAAACTGTTTTTT.

The chain joins TRBV6-5 to TRBJ1-3, with no clear D. Germline V gene sequence: CDR1 MNHEY, CDR2 SVGAGI. CDR3 length: 14 residues. The V end was cut by 6 bases, the J end by 3 bases, with 12 bases between. CDR3 protein: CASSPNGRGNTIYF. DNA for the CDR3: TGTGCCAGCAGCCCGAACGGGCGTGGAAACACCATATATTTT.

This clone has only a few counts. This sequence joins TRBV20-1 and TRBJ1-2, with 9 bases aligning to TRBD1. The germline CDR1 and CDR2 sequences are DFQATT and SNEGSKA (reference sequence). This CDR3 region has 12 residues. V shed 3 bases, J shed 10 bases, and the junction held 6 bases outside the gene matches. The CDR3 coding sequence is TGCAGTGCTAGTCAGACAGGGGGTTTCTACACCTTC. Protein product: CSASQTGGFYTF.

This rearrangement joins TRBV6-5 to TRBJ2-5; tentatively, D is TRBD1 or TRBD2 (5 bases each). V lost 6 bases, J lost 5 bases, and 16 bases lay in between. This CDR3 comprises 14 residues. From germline, CDR1 is MNHEY and CDR2 SVGAGI. The CDR3 here is CASRDPPWGETQYF. CDR3 bases: TGTGCCAGCAGGGACCCTCCTTGGGGGGAGACCCAGTACTTC.

The V gene is TRBV15, the J gene TRBJ1-3, with 7 bases fitting TRBD1. Germline V gives CDR1 LNHNV, CDR2 YYDKDF (reference sequence). The length of the CDR3 is 14 residues. V was clipped by 6 bases and J by 2 bases; unmatched bases: 4. The CDR3, as DNA: TGTGCCACCAGTAGGGGGCGGACTGGAAACACCATATATTTT. Protein product: CATSRGRTGNTIYF.

This clone was picked up a small number of times. J is TRBJ1-2 and V is TRBV27; D gene unclear. Trimming took 7 bases from V and 8 from J, leaving 20 bases between them. Per germline, CDR1 MNHEY and CDR2 SMNVEV (reference sequence). The CDR3 runs to 14 residues. DNA of the CDR3: TGTGCCAGCACCTCGCACACCTGGGTGGCCGGCTACACCTTC. Residues: CASTSHTWVAGYTF.

V usage is TRBV4-3 and J usage is TRBJ1-1; D not certain. The CDR3 has 15 residues. V was shortened by 1 base and J by 7 bases, with 16 bases between the two germline ends. Germline V gene sequence: CDR1 LGHNA, CDR2 YSLEER. DNA of the CDR3: TGCGCCAGCAGCCAAGTTGCGATGAGAACTCTTGAAGCTTTCTTT. Translation gives CASSQVAMRTLEAFF.

This chain links TRBV18 with TRBJ2-5; 8 positions match TRBD2. V shed 0 bases and J 2 bases; nucleotides not matched to a gene: 5. The germline CDR1 and CDR2 sequences are KGHSH and LQKENI. CDR3 length equals 16 residues. The CDR3: CASSPPNGGEQETQYF. The CDR3 nucleotides are TGTGCCAGCTCACCACCAAACGGGGGGGAGCAAGAGACCCAGTACTTC.

The chain joins TRBV27 to TRBJ1-2, with D possibly matching TRBD1 (6 bases). V lost 2 bases and J 2 bases, leaving 15 bases between the germline ends. Germline CDR1 and CDR2: MNHEY and SMNVEV (reference sequence). The CDR3 spans 16 residues. This chain's CDR3 is CASSLSTGRSNYGYTF. DNA of the CDR3: TGTGCCAGCAGTTTAAGTACAGGGCGATCGAACTATGGCTACACCTTC.

The chain has TRBV10-3 and TRBJ1-2, with 7 bases aligning to TRBD1. V lost 2 bases to trimming and J lost 6 bases; unmatched junction nucleotides: 6. Germline assignment: CDR1 ENHRY and CDR2 SYGVKD. The CDR3 is made up of 14 amino acids. Here the CDR3 DNA reads TGTGCCATCAGTGAGGCGGGCAGGGGGGATGGCTACACCTTC. Its protein product is CAISEAGRGDGYTF.

The chain combines TRBV5-1 with TRBJ1-3; the D gene is possibly TRBD1 (5 bases). The CDR3 extends over 14 amino acids. V lost 4 bases to trimming and J lost 4 bases, with 12 bases between them. Germline assignment: CDR1 SGHRS and CDR2 YFSETQ. In nucleotides, the CDR3 is TGCGCCAGCAGCGTCGGGGGACCCGGAAACACCATATATTTT. This gives the protein CASSVGGPGNTIYF.

This chain connects TRBV6-5 to TRBJ1-2; 8 nucleotides agree with TRBD1. From germline, CDR1 is MNHEY and CDR2 SVGAGI. This CDR3 has 13 amino acids. The V gene end was trimmed by 6 bases and the J gene end by 8 bases; junction bases not matched to a gene: 8. Here the CDR3 DNA reads TGTGCCAGCAGCAAAATACAGGGGGTAGGCTACACCTTC. As protein: CASSKIQGVGYTF.

The chain joins TRBV4-1 to TRBJ2-3; 9 bases align to TRBD1. The CDR3 loop spans 17 amino acids. The V segment lost 1 base and the J segment 5 bases; nucleotides outside the gene matches: 10. Germline CDR1 is MGHRA and CDR2 is YSYEKL. In nucleotides, the CDR3 is TGCGCCAGCAGCCAAGGGGCCGGGACAGGGTATGTAGATACGCAGTATTTT. Amino acid sequence: CASSQGAGTGYVDTQYF.

The rearrangement joins TRBV20-1 to TRBJ2-1; unclear D gene. The CDR3 contains 18 residues. V lost 3 bases, J lost 0 bases, and 21 bases lay in between. Germline-derived CDR1 and CDR2 are DFQATT and SNEGSKA (reference sequence). Written as DNA, the CDR3 is TGCAGTGCTAGTGGTACCTTGGGCAAAAGCAACTCCTACAATGAGCAGTTCTTC. This codes for CSASGTLGKSNSYNEQFF.

This rearrangement joins TRBV6-4 to TRBJ1-5; TRBD1 agrees at 10 bases. The length of the CDR3 is 18 residues. CDR1 is MRHNA and CDR2 is SNTAGT in the germline V gene. After removal of 8 bases from V and 1 base from J, the junction contained 14 bases not matched to a gene. CDR3 sequence reads: CASPRGQGLVLSNQPQHF. The DNA of the CDR3 is TGTGCCAGCCCCCGGGGACAGGGGTTGGTATTGAGCAATCAGCCCCAGCATTTT.

This rearrangement joins TRBV9 to TRBJ1-2, with a tentative D call TRBD1 (5 bases). The CDR3 is 16 amino acids. Germline CDR1 reads SGDLS; CDR2 reads YYNGEE. V lost 0 bases to trimming and J lost 0 bases, with 12 bases between them. The DNA of the CDR3 is TGTGCCAGCAGCGTAGATGGGGCAGCCTCTAACTATGGCTACACCTTC. It codes for CASSVDGAASNYGYTF.